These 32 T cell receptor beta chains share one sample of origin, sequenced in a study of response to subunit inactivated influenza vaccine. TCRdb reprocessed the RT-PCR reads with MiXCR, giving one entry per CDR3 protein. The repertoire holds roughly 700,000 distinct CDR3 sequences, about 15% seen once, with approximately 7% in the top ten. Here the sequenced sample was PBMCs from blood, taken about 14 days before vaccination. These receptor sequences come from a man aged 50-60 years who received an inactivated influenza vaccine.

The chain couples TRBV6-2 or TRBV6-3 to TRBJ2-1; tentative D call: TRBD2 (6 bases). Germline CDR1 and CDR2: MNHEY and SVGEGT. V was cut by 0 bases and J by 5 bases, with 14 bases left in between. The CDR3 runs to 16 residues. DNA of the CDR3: TGTGCCAGCAGTTACTCGCCCGCGGGAACCAACAATGAGCAGTTCTTC. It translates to CASSYSPAGTNNEQFF.

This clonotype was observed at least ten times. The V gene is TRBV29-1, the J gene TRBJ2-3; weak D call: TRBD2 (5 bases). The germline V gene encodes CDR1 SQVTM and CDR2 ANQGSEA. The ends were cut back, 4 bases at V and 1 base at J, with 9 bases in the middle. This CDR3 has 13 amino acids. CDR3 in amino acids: CSVGGSGTDTQYF. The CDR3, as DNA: TGCAGCGTTGGAGGGAGTGGCACAGATACGCAGTATTTT.

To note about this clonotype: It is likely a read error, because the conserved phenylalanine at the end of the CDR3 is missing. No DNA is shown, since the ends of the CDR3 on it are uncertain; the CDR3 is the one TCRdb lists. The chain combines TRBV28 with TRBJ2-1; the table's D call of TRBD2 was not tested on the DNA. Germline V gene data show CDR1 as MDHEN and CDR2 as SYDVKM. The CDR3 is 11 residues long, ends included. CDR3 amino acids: CASTRGGAHHI.

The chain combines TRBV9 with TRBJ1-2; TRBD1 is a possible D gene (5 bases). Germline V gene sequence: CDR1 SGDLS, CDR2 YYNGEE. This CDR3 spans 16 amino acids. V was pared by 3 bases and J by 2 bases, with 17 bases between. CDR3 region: CASSETSGLTNYGYTF. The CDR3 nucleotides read TGTGCCAGCAGCGAAACCTCGGGACTTACCAACTATGGCTACACCTTC.

DNA of the CDR3: TGCGCCAGCAGCAAAATAGCGGGGGAAACCGGGGAGCTGTTTTTT. Translation: CASSKIAGETGELFF. The chain is built from TRBV5-1 and TRBJ2-2; the match to TRBD2 covers 9 bases. The CDR3 loop spans 15 amino acids. Trimming at V came to 4 bases and at J to 5 bases, leaving 6 bases not matched to a gene. Germline V lookup: CDR1 SGHRS, CDR2 YFSETQ.

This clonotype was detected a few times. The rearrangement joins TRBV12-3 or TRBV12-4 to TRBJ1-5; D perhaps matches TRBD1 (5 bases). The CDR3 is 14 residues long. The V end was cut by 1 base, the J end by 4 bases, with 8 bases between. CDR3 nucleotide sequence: TGTGCCAGCAGTTTAGGGACACTAAATCAGCCCCAGCATTTT. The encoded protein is CASSLGTLNQPQHF.

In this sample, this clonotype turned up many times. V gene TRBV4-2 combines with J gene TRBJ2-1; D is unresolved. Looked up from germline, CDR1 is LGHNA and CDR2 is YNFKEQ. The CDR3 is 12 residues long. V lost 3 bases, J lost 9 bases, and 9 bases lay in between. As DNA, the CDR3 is TGTGCCAGCAGCCACCCTTACGGTGAGCAGTTCTTC. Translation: CASSHPYGEQFF.

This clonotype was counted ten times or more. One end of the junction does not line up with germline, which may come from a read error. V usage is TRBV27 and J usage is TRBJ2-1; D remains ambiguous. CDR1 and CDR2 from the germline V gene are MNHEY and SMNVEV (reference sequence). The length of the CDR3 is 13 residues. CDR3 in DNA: TGTGCCAGCGGGTCCCTCTCCTCCAATGAGCAGTTCTTC. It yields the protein CASGSLSSNEQFF.

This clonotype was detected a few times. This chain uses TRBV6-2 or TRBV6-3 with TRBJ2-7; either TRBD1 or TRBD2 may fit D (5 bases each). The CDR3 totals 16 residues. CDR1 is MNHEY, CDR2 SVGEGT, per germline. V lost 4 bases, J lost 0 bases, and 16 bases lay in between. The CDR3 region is CASSSWKLDSSYEQYF. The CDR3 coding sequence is TGTGCCAGCAGTTCCTGGAAACTAGACAGCTCCTACGAGCAGTACTTC.

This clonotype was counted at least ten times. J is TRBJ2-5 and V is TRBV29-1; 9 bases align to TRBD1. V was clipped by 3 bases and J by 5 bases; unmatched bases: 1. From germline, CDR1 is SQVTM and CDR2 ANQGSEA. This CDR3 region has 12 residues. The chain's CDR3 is CSVETGGETQYF. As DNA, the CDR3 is TGCAGCGTTGAGACAGGGGGGGAGACCCAGTACTTC.

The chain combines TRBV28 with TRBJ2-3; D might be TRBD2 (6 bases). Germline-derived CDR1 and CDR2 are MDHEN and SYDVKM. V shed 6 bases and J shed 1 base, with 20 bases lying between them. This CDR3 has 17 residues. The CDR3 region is CASSPLGRGYRTDTQYF. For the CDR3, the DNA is TGTGCCAGCAGCCCTTTGGGGCGGGGATATCGCACAGATACGCAGTATTTT.

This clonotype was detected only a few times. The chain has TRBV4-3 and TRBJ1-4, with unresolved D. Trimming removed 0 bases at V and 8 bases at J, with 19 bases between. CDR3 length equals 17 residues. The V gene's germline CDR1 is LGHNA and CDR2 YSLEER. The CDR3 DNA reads TGCGCCAGCAGCCAAGAGTTGAACAGATTTACAAAAGAAAAACTGTTTTTT. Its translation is CASSQELNRFTKEKLFF.

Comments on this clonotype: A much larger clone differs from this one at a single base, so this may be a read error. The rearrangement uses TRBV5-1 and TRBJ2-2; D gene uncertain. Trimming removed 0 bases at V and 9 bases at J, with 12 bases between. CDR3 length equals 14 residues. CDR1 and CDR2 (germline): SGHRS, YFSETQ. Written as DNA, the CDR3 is TGCGCCAGCAGCTTGGAGGGTCGGACCTGGGAGCTGTTTTTT. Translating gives CASSLEGRTWELFF.

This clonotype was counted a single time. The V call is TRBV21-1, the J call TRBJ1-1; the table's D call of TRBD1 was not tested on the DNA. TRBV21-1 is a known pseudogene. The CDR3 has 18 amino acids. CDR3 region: CASSKVGRPGAKDPEAFF. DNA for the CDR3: TGTGCCAGCAGCAAAGTTGGCCGGCCAGGGGCCAAGGACCCTGAAGCTTTCTTT.

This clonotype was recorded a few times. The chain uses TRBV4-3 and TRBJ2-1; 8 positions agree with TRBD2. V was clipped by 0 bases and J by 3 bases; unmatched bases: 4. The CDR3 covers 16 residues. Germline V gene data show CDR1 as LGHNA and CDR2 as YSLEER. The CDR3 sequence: CASSQERGDFYNEQFF. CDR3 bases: TGCGCCAGCAGCCAAGAGCGGGGGGACTTCTACAATGAGCAGTTCTTC.

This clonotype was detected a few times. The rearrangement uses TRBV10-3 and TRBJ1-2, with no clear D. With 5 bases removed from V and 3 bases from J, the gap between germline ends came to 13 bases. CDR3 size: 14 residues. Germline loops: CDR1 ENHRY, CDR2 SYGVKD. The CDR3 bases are TGTGCCATCAGTTTGGGTCCGTCCGACTATGGCTACACCTTC. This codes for CAISLGPSDYGYTF.

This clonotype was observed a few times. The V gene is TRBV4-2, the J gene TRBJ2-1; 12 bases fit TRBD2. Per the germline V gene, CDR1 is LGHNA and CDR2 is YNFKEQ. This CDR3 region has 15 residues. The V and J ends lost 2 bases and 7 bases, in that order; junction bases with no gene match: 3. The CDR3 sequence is CASSQSTSGRNEQFF. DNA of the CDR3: TGTGCCAGCAGCCAATCCACTAGCGGGAGGAATGAGCAGTTCTTC.

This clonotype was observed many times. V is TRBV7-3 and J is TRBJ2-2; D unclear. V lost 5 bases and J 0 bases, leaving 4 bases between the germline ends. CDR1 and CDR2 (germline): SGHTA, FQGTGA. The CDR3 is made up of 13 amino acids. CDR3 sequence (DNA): TGTGCCAGCAGCCCCTCGAACACCGGGGAGCTGTTTTTT. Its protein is CASSPSNTGELFF.

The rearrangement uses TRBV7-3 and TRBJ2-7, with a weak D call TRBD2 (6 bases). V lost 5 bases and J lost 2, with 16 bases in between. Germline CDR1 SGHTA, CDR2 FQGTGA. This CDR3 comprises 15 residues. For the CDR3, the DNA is TGTGCCAGCAGCCCGCGGGGACGGAATACCTACGAGCAGTACTTC. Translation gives CASSPRGRNTYEQYF.

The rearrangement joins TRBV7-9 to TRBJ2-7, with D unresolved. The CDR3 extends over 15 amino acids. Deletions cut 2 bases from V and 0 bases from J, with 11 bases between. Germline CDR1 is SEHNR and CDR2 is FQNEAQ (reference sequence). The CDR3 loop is CASSLNEEPSYEQYF. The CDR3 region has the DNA TGTGCCAGCAGCTTAAACGAGGAGCCCTCCTACGAGCAGTACTTC.

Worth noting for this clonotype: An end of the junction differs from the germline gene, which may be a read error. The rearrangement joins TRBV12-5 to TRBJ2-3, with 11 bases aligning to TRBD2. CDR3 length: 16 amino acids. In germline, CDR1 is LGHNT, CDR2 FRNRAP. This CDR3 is CASALVLAGAPGTQYF. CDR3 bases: TGTGCTAGTGCTTTGGTACTAGCGGGGGCCCCGGGTACGCAGTATTTT.

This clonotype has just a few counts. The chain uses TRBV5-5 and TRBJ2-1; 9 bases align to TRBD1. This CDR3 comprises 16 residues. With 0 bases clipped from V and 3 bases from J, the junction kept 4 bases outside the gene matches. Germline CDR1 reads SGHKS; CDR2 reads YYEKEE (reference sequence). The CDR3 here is CASSLEGQGGYNEQFF. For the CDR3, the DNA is TGTGCCAGCAGCTTGGAGGGACAGGGTGGCTACAATGAGCAGTTCTTC.

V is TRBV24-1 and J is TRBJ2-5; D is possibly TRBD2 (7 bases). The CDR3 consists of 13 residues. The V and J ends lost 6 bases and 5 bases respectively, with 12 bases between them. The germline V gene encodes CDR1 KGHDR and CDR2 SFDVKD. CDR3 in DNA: TGTGCCACCAGTACGGGGGGCGCGGAGACCCAGTACTTC. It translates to CATSTGGAETQYF.

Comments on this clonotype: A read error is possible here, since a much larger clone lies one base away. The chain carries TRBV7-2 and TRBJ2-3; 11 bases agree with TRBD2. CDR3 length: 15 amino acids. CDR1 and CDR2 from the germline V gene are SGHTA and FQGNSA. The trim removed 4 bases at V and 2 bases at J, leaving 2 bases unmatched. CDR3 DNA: TGTGCCAGCAGCTCGACTAGCGGGACCACAGATACGCAGTATTTT. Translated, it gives CASSSTSGTTDTQYF. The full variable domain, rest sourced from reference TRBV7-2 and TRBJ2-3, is GAGVSQSPSNKVTEKGKDVELRCDPISGHTALYWYRQSLGQGLEFLIYFQGNSAPDKSGLPSDRFSAERTGGSVSTLTIQRTQQEDSAVYLCASSSTSGTTDTQYFGPGTRLTVL.

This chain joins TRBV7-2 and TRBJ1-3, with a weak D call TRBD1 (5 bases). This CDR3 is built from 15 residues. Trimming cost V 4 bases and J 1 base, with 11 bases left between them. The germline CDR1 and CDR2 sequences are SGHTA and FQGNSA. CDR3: CASSSNQGSGNTIYF. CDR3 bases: TGTGCCAGCAGCTCGAATCAGGGTTCTGGAAACACCATATATTTT.

CDR3 nucleotide sequence: TGTGCCAGCACCATTGGGAGCGGACCACAAGAGACCCAGTACTTC. Its translation is CASTIGSGPQETQYF. The genes are TRBV7-8 and TRBJ2-5, with D possibly being TRBD2 (5 bases). Trimming cost V 7 bases and J 2 bases, with 17 bases left between them. This CDR3 contains 15 residues. The V gene's germline CDR1 is SGHVS and CDR2 FQNEAQ.

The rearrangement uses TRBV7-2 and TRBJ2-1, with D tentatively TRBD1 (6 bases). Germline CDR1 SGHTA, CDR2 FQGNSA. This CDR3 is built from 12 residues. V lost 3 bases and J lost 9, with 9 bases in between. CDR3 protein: CASSFWTVEQFF. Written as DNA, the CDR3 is TGTGCCAGCAGCTTTTGGACAGTTGAGCAGTTCTTC.

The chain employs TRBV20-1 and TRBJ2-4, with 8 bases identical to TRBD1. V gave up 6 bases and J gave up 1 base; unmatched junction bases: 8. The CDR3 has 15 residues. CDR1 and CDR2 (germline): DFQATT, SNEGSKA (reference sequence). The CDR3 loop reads CSATAGQVAKNIQYF. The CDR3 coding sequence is TGCAGTGCCACTGCGGGACAGGTTGCCAAAAACATTCAGTACTTC.

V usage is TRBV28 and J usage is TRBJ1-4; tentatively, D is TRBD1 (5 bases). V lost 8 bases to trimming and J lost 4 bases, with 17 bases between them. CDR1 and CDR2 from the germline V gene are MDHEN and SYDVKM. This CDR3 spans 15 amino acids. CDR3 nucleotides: TGTGCCAGCCGGCCCGGTGATAGGGGTAATGAAAAACTGTTTTTT. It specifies CASRPGDRGNEKLFF.

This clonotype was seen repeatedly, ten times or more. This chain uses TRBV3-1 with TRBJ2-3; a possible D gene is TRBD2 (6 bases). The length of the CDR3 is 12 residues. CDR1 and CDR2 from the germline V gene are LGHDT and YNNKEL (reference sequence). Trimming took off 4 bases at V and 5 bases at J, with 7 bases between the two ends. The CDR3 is CASSPGGDTQYF. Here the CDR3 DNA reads TGTGCCAGCAGCCCCGGGGGAGATACGCAGTATTTT.

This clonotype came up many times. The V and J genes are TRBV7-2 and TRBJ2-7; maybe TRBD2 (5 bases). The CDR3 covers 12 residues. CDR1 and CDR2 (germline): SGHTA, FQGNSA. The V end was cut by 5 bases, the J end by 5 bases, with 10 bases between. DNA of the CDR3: TGTGCCAGCAGCACCTGGCGGGACGAGCAGTACTTC. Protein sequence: CASSTWRDEQYF.

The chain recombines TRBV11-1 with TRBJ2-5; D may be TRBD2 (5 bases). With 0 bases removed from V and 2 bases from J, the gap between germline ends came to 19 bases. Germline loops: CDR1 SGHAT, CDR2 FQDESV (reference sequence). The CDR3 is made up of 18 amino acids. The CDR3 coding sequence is TGTGCCAGCAGCTTAGCGCGTCGGCTAGCTCAGTTTCAAGAGACCCAGTACTTC. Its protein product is CASSLARRLAQFQETQYF.